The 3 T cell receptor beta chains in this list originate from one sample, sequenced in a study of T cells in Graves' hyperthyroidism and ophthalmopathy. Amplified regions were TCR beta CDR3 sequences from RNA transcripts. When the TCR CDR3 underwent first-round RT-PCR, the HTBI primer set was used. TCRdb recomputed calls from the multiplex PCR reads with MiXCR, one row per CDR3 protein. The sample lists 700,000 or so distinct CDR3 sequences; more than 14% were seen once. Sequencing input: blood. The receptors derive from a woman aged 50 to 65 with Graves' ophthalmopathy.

CDR3 DNA: TGCGCCAGCAGCTTGGAAGGGGGGGGGCAAGAGACCCAGTACTTC. Amino acid sequence: CASSLEGGGQETQYF. The rearrangement joins TRBV5-1 to TRBJ2-5, with D tentatively TRBD2 (7 bases). The CDR3 spans 15 residues. Trimming removed 0 bases from V and 2 bases from J, with 11 bases in between. The germline gives CDR1 SGHRS, CDR2 YFSETQ.

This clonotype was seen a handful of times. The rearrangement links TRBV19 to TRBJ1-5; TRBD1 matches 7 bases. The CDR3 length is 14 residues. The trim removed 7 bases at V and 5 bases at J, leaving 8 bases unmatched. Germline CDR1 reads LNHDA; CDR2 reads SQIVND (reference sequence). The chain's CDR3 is CASNPTGRDQPQHF. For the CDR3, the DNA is TGTGCCAGTAACCCGACAGGGAGGGATCAGCCCCAGCATTTT. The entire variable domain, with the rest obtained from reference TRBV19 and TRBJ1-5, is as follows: DGGITQSPKYLFRKEGQNVTLSCEQNLNHDAMYWYRQDPGQGLRLIYYSQIVNDFQKGDIAEGYSVSREKKESFPLTVTSAQKNPTAFYLCASNPTGRDQPQHFGDGTRLSIL.

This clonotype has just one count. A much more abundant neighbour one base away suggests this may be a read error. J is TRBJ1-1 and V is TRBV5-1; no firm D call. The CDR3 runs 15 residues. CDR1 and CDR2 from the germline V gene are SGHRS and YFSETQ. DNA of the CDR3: TGCGCCAGCAGCACCGGTGATAGGGCCTTCACTGAAGCTTCCTTT. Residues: CASSTGDRAFTEASF.